Below, 9 T cell receptor beta chains from the same sample are listed, as sequenced in a study of neoadjuvant nivolumab and ipilimumab in lung cancer. TCRdb keeps only in-frame clones here, not all; method: immunoSEQ multiplex PCR. The table includes more than 15,000 clones, around three quarters detected once. The input for sequencing was tumor tissue, taken after neoadjuvant nivolumab, alone or with ipilimumab, at or shortly before surgery. These TCRs come from an adult with non-small cell lung cancer.

This chain connects TRBV30 to TRBJ1-2, with a tentative D call TRBD1 (5 bases). The CDR3 is 11 residues long. Trimming cost V 4 bases and J 4 bases, with 7 bases left between them. Germline values: CDR1 GTSNPN, CDR2 SVGIG (reference sequence). The CDR3 DNA reads as TGTGCCTGGATGGGGGGCTATGGCTACACCTTC. This encodes CAWMGGYGYTF.

The chain recombines TRBV5-4 with TRBJ2-1; tentatively, D is TRBD2 (6 bases). The CDR3 contains 14 residues. CDR1 is SGHNT and CDR2 is YYREEE in the germline V gene (reference sequence). The germline V and J ends were trimmed by 0 bases and 5 bases, with 9 bases remaining between them. The CDR3 DNA sequence: TGTGCCAGCAGCTTGGCGGGACTGAACAATGAGCAGTTCTTC. Amino acids: CASSLAGLNNEQFF.

This chain connects TRBV25-1 to TRBJ1-2, with 12 bases matching TRBD1. Germline trimming cut 5 bases from V and 3 bases from J; bases unmatched to any gene: 7. There are 16 residues in the CDR3. Germline V gene lookup returns CDR1 MGHDK and CDR2 SYGVNS. The CDR3 sequence: CASSSPGTGGHYGYTF. CDR3 coding DNA: TGTGCCAGCAGTTCTCCCGGGACAGGGGGCCACTATGGCTACACCTTC.

The CDR3 sequence: CASSLGTSAQETQYF. The CDR3 nucleotides are TGCGCCAGCAGCTTGGGGACTAGCGCCCAAGAGACCCAGTACTTC. The V call is TRBV5-1, the J call TRBJ2-5; 9 nucleotides line up with TRBD2. J was trimmed by 1 base and V by 0 bases; bases with no gene match: 1. The CDR3 extends over 15 amino acids. Germline CDR1 reads SGHRS; CDR2 reads YFSETQ.

This clone showed up just a few times. This chain joins TRBV4-1 and TRBJ1-6; D is uncertain. V lost 0 bases and J 9 bases, leaving 12 bases between the germline ends. CDR1 is MGHRA, CDR2 YSYEKL, per germline. The CDR3 has 15 amino acids. This chain's CDR3 is CASSQERQSSSPLHF. The DNA of the CDR3 is TGCGCCAGCAGCCAAGAACGGCAATCGAGTTCACCCCTCCACTTT.

This chain links TRBV29-1 with TRBJ1-1; 7 bases agree with TRBD1. The CDR3 extends over 14 amino acids. Trimming at V came to 5 bases and at J to 0 bases, leaving 6 bases not matched to a gene. Germline V CDR1 and CDR2: SQVTM, ANQGSEA. The CDR3 reads CSVTTGSMNTEAFF. The CDR3 bases are TGCAGCGTTACGACAGGGTCAATGAACACTGAAGCTTTCTTT.

This chain uses TRBV5-6 with TRBJ2-7; perhaps TRBD1 as D (5 bases). CDR1 SGHDT and CDR2 YYEEEE come from the germline V gene. This CDR3 comprises 14 residues. Deletions cut 2 bases from V and 6 bases from J, with 15 bases between. CDR3 sequence (DNA): TGTGCCAGCAGCTTAGCTGGGGCAGGTAGCGAGCAGTACTTC. Translated, it gives CASSLAGAGSEQYF.

This clone was seen more than once but under ten times. This chain connects TRBV5-6 to TRBJ1-6; 12 bases line up with TRBD1. CDR1 is SGHDT and CDR2 is YYEEEE in the germline V gene. The CDR3 length is 19 residues. J lost 9 bases, V lost 0 bases, and 13 bases had no gene match. CDR3 sequence: CASSLDGKGQGAVGSPLHF. CDR3 DNA: TGTGCCAGCAGCTTGGATGGGAAGGGACAGGGGGCGGTGGGTTCACCCCTCCACTTT.

V is TRBV7-9 and J is TRBJ1-2; D is perhaps TRBD1 (5 bases). Germline values: CDR1 SEHNR, CDR2 FQNEAQ (reference sequence). V lost 7 bases and J lost 4, with 16 bases in between. This CDR3 comprises 14 residues. The CDR3 sequence: CASTPSSGGYGYTF. CDR3 nucleotides: TGTGCCAGCACCCCCTCAAGTGGGGGCTATGGCTACACCTTC. The full variable domain, its missing parts supplied by reference TRBV7-9 and TRBJ1-2, is DTGVSQNPRHKITKRGQNVTFRCDPISEHNRLYWYRQTLGQGPEFLTYFQNEAQLEKSRLLSDRFSAERPKGSFSTLEIQRTEQGDSAMYLCASTPSSGGYGYTFGSGTRLTVV.